Reported below is one TCR beta chain. The antigen is undetermined. This sample is drawn from a study of T cell responses to AZD1222 COVID-19 vaccine. The wider study: Second-dose groups at about 4 or about 12 weeks were pooled.

The study, taken as a whole, reports: Unmutated variant regions are reportedly the target of nearly half of TCRs that are spike-specific.

Germline-derived CDR1 and CDR2 are SGHAT and FQNNGV. The CDR3 extends over 15 amino acids. Germline trimming cut 1 base from V and 3 bases from J; bases unmatched to any gene: 6. Profiling relied on immunoSEQ multiplex PCR, and the TCRdb table lists in-frame clones only, not all of them. The table records 60,000 to 80,000 clones, roughly 89% of them present only once. The receptor was isolated from an adult in good health. This specimen consisted of peripheral blood, obtained on day 0 of AZD1222 vaccination. V gene TRBV11-2 combines with J gene TRBJ2-7; 7 positions match TRBD1. The CDR3 region is CASSLGGGAVYEQYF. The CDR3 nucleotides read TGTGCCAGCAGCTTAGGAGGGGGCGCAGTCTACGAGCAGTACTTC.